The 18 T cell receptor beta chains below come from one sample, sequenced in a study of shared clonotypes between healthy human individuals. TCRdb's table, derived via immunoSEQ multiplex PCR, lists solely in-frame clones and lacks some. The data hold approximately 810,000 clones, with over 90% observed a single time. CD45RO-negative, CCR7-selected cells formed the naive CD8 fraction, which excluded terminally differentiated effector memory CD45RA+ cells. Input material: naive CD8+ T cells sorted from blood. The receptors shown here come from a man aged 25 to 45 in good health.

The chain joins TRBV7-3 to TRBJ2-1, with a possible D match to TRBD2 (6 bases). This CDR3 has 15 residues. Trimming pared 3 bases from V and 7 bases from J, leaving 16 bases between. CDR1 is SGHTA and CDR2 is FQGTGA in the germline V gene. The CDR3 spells CASSLGLTDVNEQFF. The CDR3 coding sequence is TGTGCCAGCAGCTTGGGACTGACGGATGTAAATGAGCAGTTCTTC.

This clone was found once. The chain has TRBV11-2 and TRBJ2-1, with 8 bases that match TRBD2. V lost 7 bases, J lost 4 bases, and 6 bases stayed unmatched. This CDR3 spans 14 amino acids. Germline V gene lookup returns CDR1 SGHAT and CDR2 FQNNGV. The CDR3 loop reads CASKGTSGYNEQFF. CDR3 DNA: TGTGCCAGCAAGGGAACTAGCGGTTACAATGAGCAGTTCTTC.

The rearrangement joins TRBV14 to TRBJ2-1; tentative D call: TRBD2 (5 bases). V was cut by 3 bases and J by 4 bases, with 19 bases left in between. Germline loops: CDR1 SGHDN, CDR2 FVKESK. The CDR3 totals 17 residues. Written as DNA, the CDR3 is TGTGCCAGCAGCCAGGTAGCCTCGGAGGAAAATTACAATGAGCAGTTCTTC. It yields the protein CASSQVASEENYNEQFF.

CDR3 nucleotide sequence: TGTGCCAGCAAGGGTGAAGGGACTGGGACTGAAGCTTTCTTT. Encoded protein: CASKGEGTGTEAFF. The chain links TRBV25-1 to TRBJ1-1; TRBD1 is a possible D gene (5 bases). Deletions cut 7 bases from V and 5 bases from J, with 17 bases between. Per the germline V gene, CDR1 is MGHDK and CDR2 is SYGVNS. This CDR3 region has 14 residues. Looking up the rest from reference TRBV25-1 and TRBJ1-1 gives the full variable domain: EADIYQTPRYLVIGTGKKITLECSQTMGHDKMYWYQQDPGMELHLIHYSYGVNSTEKGDLSSESTVSRIRTEHFPLTLESARPSHTSQYLCASKGEGTGTEAFFGQGTRLTVV.

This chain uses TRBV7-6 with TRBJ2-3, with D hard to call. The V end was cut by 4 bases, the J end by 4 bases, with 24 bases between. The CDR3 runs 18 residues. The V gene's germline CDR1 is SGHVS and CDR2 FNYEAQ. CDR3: CASSSTPYPPPGSDTQYF. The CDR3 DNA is TGTGCCAGCAGCTCCACACCATACCCACCCCCCGGTTCAGATACGCAGTATTTT.

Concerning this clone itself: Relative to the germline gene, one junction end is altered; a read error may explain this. CDR3: CASSNYGQYF. The CDR3 DNA sequence: TGTGCCAGCAGTAACTACGGGCAGTACTTC. The chain recombines TRBV6-8 with TRBJ2-7; D is undetermined. The CDR3 runs 10 residues. In germline, CDR1 is MNHGY, CDR2 SAAAGT.

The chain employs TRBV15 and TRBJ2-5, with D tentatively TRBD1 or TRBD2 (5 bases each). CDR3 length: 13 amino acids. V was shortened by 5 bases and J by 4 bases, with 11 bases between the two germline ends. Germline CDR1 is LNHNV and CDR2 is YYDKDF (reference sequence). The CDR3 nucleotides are TGTGCCACCAGCGGGACCGGAGGAGAGACCCAGTACTTC. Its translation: CATSGTGGETQYF.

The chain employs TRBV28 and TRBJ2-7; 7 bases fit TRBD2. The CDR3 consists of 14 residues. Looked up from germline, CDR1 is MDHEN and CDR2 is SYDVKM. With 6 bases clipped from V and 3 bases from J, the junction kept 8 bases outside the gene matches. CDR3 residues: CASRRPGLLYEQYF. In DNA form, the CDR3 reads TGTGCCAGCAGGCGACCGGGACTACTCTACGAGCAGTACTTC.

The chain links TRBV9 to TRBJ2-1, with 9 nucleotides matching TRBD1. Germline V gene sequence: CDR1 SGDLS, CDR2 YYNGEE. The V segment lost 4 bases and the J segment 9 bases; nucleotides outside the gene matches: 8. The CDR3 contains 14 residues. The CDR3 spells CASSKGQGRREQFF. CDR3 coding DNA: TGTGCCAGCAGCAAGGGACAGGGTAGGCGTGAGCAGTTCTTC.

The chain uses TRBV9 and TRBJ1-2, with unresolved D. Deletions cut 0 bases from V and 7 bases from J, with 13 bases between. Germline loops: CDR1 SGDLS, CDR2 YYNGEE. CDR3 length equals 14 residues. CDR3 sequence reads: CASSVGRARGGYTF. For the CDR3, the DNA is TGTGCCAGCAGCGTAGGCCGGGCCCGAGGTGGCTACACCTTC.

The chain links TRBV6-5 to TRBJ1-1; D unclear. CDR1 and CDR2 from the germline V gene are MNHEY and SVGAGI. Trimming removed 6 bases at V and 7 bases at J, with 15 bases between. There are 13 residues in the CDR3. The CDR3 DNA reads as TGTGCCAGCAGCTCCACGGGGTACCTTGAAGCTTTCTTT. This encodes CASSSTGYLEAFF.

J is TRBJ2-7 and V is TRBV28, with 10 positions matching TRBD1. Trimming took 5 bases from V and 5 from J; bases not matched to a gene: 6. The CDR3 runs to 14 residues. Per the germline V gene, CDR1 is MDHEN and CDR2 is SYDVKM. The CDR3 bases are TGTGCCAGCAGTATCGGGACAGGGGTGAACGAGCAGTACTTC. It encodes CASSIGTGVNEQYF.

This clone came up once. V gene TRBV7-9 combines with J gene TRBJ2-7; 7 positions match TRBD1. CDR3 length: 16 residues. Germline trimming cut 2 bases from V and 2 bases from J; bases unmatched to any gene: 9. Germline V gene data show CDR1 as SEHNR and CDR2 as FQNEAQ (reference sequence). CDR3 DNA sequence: TGTGCCAGCAGCTTACTGCAGGGGGTCCGCCCCTACGAGCAGTACTTC. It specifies CASSLLQGVRPYEQYF. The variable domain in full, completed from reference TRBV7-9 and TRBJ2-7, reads DTGVSQNPRHKITKRGQNVTFRCDPISEHNRLYWYRQTLGQGPEFLTYFQNEAQLEKSRLLSDRFSAERPKGSFSTLEIQRTEQGDSAMYLCASSLLQGVRPYEQYFGPGTRLTVT.

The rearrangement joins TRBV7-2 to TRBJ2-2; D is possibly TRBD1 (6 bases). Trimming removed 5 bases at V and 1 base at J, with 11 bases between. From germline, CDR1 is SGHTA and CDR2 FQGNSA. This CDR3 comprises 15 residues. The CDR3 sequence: CASSPRDKNTGELFF. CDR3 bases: TGTGCCAGCAGCCCTCGGGACAAGAACACCGGGGAGCTGTTTTTT.

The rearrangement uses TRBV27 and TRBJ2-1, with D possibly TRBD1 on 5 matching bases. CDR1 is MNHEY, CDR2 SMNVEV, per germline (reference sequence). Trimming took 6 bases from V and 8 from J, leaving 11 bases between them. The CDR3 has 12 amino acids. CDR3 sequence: CASSPGFYEQFF. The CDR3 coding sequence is TGTGCCAGCAGCCCAGGGTTTTATGAGCAGTTCTTC.

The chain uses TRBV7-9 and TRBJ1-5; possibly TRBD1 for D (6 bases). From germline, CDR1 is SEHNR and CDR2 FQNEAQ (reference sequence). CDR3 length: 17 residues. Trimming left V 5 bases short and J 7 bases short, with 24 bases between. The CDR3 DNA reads TGTGCCAGCAGCCCTTCGAGTTGGGTACAGGGAGGACAGCCCCAGCATTTT. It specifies CASSPSSWVQGGQPQHF.

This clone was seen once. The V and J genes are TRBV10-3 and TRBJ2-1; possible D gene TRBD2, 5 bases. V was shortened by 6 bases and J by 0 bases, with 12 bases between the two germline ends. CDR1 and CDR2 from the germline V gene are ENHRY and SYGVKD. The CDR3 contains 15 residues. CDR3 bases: TGTGCCATCAGCTCACTAGAGAGCTCCTACAATGAGCAGTTCTTC. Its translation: CAISSLESSYNEQFF.

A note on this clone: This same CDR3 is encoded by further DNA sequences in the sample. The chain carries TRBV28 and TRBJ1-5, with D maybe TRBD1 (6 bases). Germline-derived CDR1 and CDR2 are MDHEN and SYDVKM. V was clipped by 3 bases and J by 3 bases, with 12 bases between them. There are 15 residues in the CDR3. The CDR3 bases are TGTGCCAGCAGTTTCAGGGGCTCCTCCAATCAGCCCCAGCATTTT. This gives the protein CASSFRGSSNQPQHF.